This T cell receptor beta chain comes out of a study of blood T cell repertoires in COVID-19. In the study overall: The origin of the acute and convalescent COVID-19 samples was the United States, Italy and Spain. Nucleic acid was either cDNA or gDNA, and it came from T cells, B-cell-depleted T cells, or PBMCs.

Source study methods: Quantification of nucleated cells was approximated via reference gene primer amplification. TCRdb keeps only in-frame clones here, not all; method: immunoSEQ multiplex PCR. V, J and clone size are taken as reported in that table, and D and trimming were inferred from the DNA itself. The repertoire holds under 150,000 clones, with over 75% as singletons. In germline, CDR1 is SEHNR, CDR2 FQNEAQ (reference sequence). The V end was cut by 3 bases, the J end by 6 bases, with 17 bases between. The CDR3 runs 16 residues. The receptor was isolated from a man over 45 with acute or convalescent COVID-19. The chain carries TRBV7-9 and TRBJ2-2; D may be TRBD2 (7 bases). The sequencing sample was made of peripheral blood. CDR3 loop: CASSLRPGGLPGELFF. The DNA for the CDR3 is TGTGCCAGCAGCTTGAGGCCGGGGGGCCTGCCCGGGGAGCTGTTTTTT. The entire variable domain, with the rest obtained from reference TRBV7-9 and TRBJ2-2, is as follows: DTGVSQNPRHKITKRGQNVTFRCDPISEHNRLYWYRQTLGQGPEFLTYFQNEAQLEKSRLLSDRFSAERPKGSFSTLEIQRTEQGDSAMYLCASSLRPGGLPGELFFGEGSRLTVL.